This TCR beta chain is drawn from a study of monozygotic twins with inflammatory bowel disease. Study conclusions and caveats: Differing T cell subtypes remained indistinguishable. IBD patients displayed reduced TCRbeta diversity (inverse Simpson) when set against healthy co-twins. A lone strong IBD-associated signal or clonotype found no support.

Germline CDR1 SGHDT, CDR2 YYEEEE. This CDR3 contains 15 residues. From the 5' RACE reads, TCRdb lists one entry per CDR3 protein and no DNA. This listing includes over 110,000 distinct CDR3 sequences. Details on this clonotype: The antigen is undetermined.

The sequencing sample was made of blood. The source of this sequence is a human donor with ulcerative colitis or Crohn's disease, or a healthy co-twin of an affected twin (not recorded which). The chain carries TRBV5-6 and TRBJ2-5; the TCRdb call, TRBD2, lacks DNA for checking. The CDR3 reads CASHKGQDFWETQYF.